These T cell receptor beta chains were read from a single sample in a study of human T cells and chemical hapten exposure. TCRdb fed the RACE reads into MiXCR, producing one record per CDR3 protein. The sample yields roughly 360,000 distinct CDR3 sequences, more than 4.5% seen once. The sample in question was whole blood, obtained in connection with sensitization to the hapten diphenylcyclopropenone (DPC). The receptors come from a woman aged 50 to 65 with alopecia areata. Some clones in this sample may be carry-over from other donors' samples. Each CDR3 is given with its conserved first and last residue. Each record gives: clone size, D gene, V gene, J gene, CDR3 DNA, CDR3 protein. D genes are given only for firm matches. Only part of the rows carry a size: once, few, many, or a class if the clone is expanded.

>few|NA|TRBV12-3/TRBV12-4|TRBJ1-5
TGTGCCAGCAGCACAGGACGGAATCAGCCCCAGCATTTT
CASSTGRNQPQHF
>few|NA|TRBV6-6|TRBJ1-2
TGTGCCAGCCGCACTAAACAGGACTATGGCTACACCTTC
CASRTKQDYGYTF
>few|NA|TRBV28|TRBJ1-2
TGTGCCAGCAGTTTGGGTGACTCTTCCCCGGGGCCTGGCTACACCTTC
CASSLGDSSPGPGYTF
>NA|TRBD1|TRBV12-3/TRBV12-4|TRBJ1-1
TGTGCCAGCAGTTTTGGGCTGGGACAGGGCCCTACTGAAGCTTTCTTT
CASSFGLGQGPTEAFF
>many|TRBD1|TRBV6-2/TRBV6-3|TRBJ2-1
TGTGCCAGCAGTTCTTACAGGGACAGCTCCTACAATGAGCAGTTCTTC
CASSSYRDSSYNEQFF
>many|TRBD1|TRBV12-3/TRBV12-4|TRBJ1-1
TGTGCCGCACTCAGGGGGCGCGTGGCTTTCTTT
CAALRGRVAFF
>many|TRBD1|TRBV28|TRBJ2-7
TGTGCCAGCAGTATTCACAGGGGGCCCATAGACCTCCACTACGAGCAGTACTTC
CASSIHRGPIDLHYEQYF
>many|TRBD2|TRBV29-1|TRBJ2-3
TGCAGCGTTGTGGAAGCGGGACTTCCCAGCACAGATACGCAGTATTTT
CSVVEAGLPSTDTQYF
>NA|NA|TRBV30|TRBJ2-7
TGTGCCTGGAGTCCGGGAACCCCAGGCTCCTACGAGCAGTACTTC
CAWSPGTPGSYEQYF
>NA|NA|TRBV9|TRBJ1-2
TGTGCCAGCAGCGTTTTGCAGTCCTACACCTTC
CASSVLQSYTF
>few|TRBD2|TRBV12-3/TRBV12-4|TRBJ2-1
TGTGCCAGCAGTTTTTATCTAGCGGGGGCTACCTACAATGAGCAGTTCTTC
CASSFYLAGATYNEQFF
>few|NA|TRBV6-5|TRBJ1-5
TGTGCCAGCAGCGCAAGGTTCAATCAGCCCCAGCATTTT
CASSARFNQPQHF
>few|NA|TRBV12-3/TRBV12-4|TRBJ2-2
TGTGCCAGCAGGTCAGAACAGGGCGGGGAGCTGTTTTTT
CASRSEQGGELFF
>few|NA|TRBV24-1|TRBJ2-2
TGTGCCACCAGTGATCCGAAAGGGCCCGGGGAGCTGTTTTTT
CATSDPKGPGELFF
>many|NA|TRBV15|TRBJ2-3
TGTGCCACCAGCCAGGGCCGCCCAGATACGCAGTATTTT
CATSQGRPDTQYF
>many|TRBD2|TRBV4-2|TRBJ2-1
TGTGCCAGCAGTCAGATGGAGGCTCTAGCGGGAGGGGATGAGCAGTTCTTC
CASSQMEALAGGDEQFF
>few|TRBD2|TRBV18|TRBJ2-1
TGTGCCAGCTCACCTCGTCTAGCGGACGGCAATGAGCAGTTCTTC
CASSPRLADGNEQFF
>few|NA|TRBV25-1|TRBJ1-6
TGTGCCAGCAGTGGGTCGGGGGCGAACTATAATTCACCCCTCCACTTT
CASSGSGANYNSPLHF
>many|NA|TRBV9|TRBJ1-5
TGTGCCAGCAGCGTGGAAGGACAGATCAATCAGCCCCAGCATTTT
CASSVEGQINQPQHF
>few|TRBD1|TRBV27|TRBJ2-7
TGTGCCAGCAGTTGGACAGGGGGCTCCTACGAGCAGTACTTC
CASSWTGGSYEQYF
>many|TRBD1|TRBV6-1|TRBJ1-2
TGTGCCAGCAGTGGTGGACAGGGGGCGTCTGGCTACACCTTC
CASSGGQGASGYTF
>few|NA|TRBV10-3|TRBJ2-5
TGTGCCATCAGTGAGTCCTTAGGCACTAAGACCCAGTACTTC
CAISESLGTKTQYF
>many|NA|TRBV12-3/TRBV12-4|TRBJ1-2
TGTGCCAGCAGTCCCTCTGTTAACTATGGCTACACCTTC
CASSPSVNYGYTF
>few|NA|TRBV6-2/TRBV6-3|TRBJ1-1
TGTGCCAGCAGGAATCCGGGCACTGAAGCTTTCTTT
CASRNPGTEAFF
>NA|NA|TRBV4-1|TRBJ2-7
TGCGCCAGCAGCCAAGAGGAAGGATTGGCCTACGAGCAGTACTTC
CASSQEEGLAYEQYF
>few|NA|TRBV2|TRBJ1-1
TGTGCCAGCAGTCTGGCGGGGACCATGAACACTGAAGCTTTCTTT
CASSLAGTMNTEAFF